The 4 T cell receptor beta chains below were found in one sample sequenced in a study of blood T cell repertoires in COVID-19. Libraries were prepared by immunoSEQ multiplex PCR; TCRdb keeps only in-frame clonotypes and omits some of them. The table lists around 100,000 clones, 80% to 90% of them singletons. The sequencing sample was made of peripheral blood. These receptors all stem from a middle-aged man with acute or convalescent COVID-19.

The chain combines TRBV30 with TRBJ1-1; 9 bases are a match to TRBD1. In germline, CDR1 is GTSNPN, CDR2 SVGIG (reference sequence). The CDR3 is 14 amino acids. V gave up 2 bases and J gave up 4 bases; unmatched junction bases: 5. CDR3 sequence reads: CAWSQQGAGTEAFF. The CDR3 region has the DNA TGTGCCTGGAGTCAACAGGGGGCTGGCACTGAAGCTTTCTTT.

The chain carries TRBV5-6 and TRBJ2-7; perhaps TRBD1 as D (5 bases). Germline V lookup: CDR1 SGHDT, CDR2 YYEEEE. V lost 0 bases, J lost 5 bases, and 21 bases lay in between. This CDR3 contains 17 residues. In DNA, the CDR3 is TGTGCCAGCAGCTTGGATATGGGCGTAATGGGGCTTAACGAGCAGTACTTC. Residues: CASSLDMGVMGLNEQYF.

This clone was detected a few times. V is TRBV24-1 and J is TRBJ2-7; D not certain. This CDR3 has 14 amino acids. Trimming shortened V by 4 bases and J by 3 bases, and 12 bases separated the two germline ends. Germline CDR1 is KGHDR and CDR2 is SFDVKD. The CDR3 nucleotides read TGTGCCACCAGTGAATCCGGTTATGGCTACGAGCAGTACTTC. This sequence encodes CATSESGYGYEQYF.

The chain is built from TRBV11-2 and TRBJ1-3; TRBD1 matches at 7 bases. Trimming cost V 7 bases and J 0 bases; bases outside gene matches: 6. Per germline, CDR1 SGHAT and CDR2 FQNNGV. This CDR3 contains 15 residues. The CDR3 sequence: CASTQGGSSGNTIYF. DNA of the CDR3: TGTGCCAGCACCCAGGGGGGAAGCTCTGGAAACACCATATATTTT.